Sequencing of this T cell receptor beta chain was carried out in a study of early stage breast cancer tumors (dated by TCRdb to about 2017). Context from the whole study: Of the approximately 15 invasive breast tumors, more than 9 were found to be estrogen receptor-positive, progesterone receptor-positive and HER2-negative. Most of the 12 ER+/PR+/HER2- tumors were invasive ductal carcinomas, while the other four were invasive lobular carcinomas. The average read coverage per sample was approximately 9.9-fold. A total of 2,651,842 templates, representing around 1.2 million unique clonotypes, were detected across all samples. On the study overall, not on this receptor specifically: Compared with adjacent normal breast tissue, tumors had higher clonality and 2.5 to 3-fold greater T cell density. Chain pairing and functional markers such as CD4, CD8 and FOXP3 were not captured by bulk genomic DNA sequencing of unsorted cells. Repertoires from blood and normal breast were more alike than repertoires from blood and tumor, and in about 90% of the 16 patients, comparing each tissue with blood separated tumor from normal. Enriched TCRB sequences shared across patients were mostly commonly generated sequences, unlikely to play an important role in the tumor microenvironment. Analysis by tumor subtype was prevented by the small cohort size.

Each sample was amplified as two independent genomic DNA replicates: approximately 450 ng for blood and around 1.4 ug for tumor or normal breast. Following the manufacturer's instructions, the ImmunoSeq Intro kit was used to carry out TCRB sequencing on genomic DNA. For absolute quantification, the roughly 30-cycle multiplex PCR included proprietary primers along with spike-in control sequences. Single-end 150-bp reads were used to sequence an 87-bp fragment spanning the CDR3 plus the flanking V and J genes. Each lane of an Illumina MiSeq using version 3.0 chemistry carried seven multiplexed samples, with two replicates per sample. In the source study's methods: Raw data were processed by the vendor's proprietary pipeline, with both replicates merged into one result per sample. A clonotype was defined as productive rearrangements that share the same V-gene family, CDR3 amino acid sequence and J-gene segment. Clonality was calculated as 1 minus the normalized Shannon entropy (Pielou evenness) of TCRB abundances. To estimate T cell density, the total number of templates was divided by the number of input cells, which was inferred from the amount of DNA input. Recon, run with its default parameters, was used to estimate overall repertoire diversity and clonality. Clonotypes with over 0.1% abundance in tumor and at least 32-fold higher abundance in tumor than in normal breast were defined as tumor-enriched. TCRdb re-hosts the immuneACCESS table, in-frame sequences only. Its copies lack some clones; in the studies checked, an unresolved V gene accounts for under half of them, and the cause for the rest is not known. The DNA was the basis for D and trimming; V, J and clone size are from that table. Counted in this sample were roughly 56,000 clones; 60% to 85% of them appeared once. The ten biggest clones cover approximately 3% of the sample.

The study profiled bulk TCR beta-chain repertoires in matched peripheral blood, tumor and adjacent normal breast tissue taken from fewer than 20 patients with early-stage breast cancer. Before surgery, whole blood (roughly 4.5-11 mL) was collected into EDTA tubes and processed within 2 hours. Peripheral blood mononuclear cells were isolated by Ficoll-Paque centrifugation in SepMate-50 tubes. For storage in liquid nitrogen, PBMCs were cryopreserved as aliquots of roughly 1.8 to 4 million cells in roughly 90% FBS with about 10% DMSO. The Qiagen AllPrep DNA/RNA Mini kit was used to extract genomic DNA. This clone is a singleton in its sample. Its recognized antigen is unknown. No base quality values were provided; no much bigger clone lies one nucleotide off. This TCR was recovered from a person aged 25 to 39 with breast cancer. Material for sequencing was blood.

The DNA reads as follows: TGTGCTAGTGACGTTCGATTTAGCGGAGACGAGCAGTACTTC. It specifies CASDVRFSGDEQYF. This chain joins TRBV12-5 to TRBJ2-7; the D gene is possibly TRBD2, with 6 bases matching. CDR1 LGHNT and CDR2 FRNRAP were looked up in the germline V gene. Deletion took 7 bases off V and 5 bases off J, with a span of 18 bases between the germline ends. The CDR3 spans 14 residues, from the cysteine through the phenylalanine. Only the CDR3 DNA stays, 42 bases, in frame from base 1.